This TCR beta chain came from a study of blood T cell repertoires in COVID-19. Study-level information: Samples came from the United States, Italy and Spain, spanning acute and convalescent COVID-19.

The cohort comprised adults aged about 18 to 90 years residing in about two dozen US areas. V was cut by 4 bases and J by 7 bases, with 16 bases left in between. CDR3 size: 14 residues. Germline lookup yields CDR1 SNHLY and CDR2 FYNNEI. Clones were sequenced by immunoSEQ multiplex PCR, and TCRdb holds only the in-frame ones, with some missing. The sample carries almost 500,000 clones, about nine tenths recorded once. This sequence was found in a woman aged 60-75 years who had recovered from COVID-19. The V and J genes are TRBV2 and TRBJ2-5; D possibly corresponds to TRBD2 (5 bases). The specimen was PBMCs or T cells enriched from blood (not recorded which). CDR3 protein: CASSVRETLGTQYF. The DNA for the CDR3 is TGTGCCAGCAGTGTGAGGGAAACTCTAGGGACCCAGTACTTC.